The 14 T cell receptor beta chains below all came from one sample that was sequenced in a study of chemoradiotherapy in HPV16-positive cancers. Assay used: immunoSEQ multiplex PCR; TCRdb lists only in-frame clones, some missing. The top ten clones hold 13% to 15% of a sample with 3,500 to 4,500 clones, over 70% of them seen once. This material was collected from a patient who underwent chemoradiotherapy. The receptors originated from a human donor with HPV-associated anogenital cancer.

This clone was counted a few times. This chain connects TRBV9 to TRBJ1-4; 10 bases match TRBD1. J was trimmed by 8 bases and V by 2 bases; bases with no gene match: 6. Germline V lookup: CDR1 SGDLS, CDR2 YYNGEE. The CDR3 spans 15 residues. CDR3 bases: TGTGCCAGCAGCGTGTCCGGGACAGGGGCCGAAAAACTGTTTTTT. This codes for CASSVSGTGAEKLFF. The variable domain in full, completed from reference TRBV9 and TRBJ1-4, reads DSGVTQTPKHLITATGQRVTLRCSPRSGDLSVYWYQQSLDQGLQFLIQYYNGEERAKGNILERFSAQQFPDLHSELNLSSLELGDSALYFCASSVSGTGAEKLFFGSGTQLSVL.

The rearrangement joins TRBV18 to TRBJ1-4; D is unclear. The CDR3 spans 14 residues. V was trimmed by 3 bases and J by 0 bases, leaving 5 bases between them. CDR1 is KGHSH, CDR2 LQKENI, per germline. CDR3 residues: CASSPDATNEKLFF. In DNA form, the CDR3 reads TGTGCCAGCTCACCGGATGCAACTAATGAAAAACTGTTTTTT.

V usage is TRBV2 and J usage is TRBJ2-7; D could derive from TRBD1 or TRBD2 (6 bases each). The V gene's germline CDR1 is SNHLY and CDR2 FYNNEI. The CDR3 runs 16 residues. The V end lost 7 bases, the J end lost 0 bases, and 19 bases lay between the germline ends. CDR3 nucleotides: TGTGCCAGCATTGGGCGATGGGGGGCACCCTCCTACGAGCAGTACTTC. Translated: CASIGRWGAPSYEQYF. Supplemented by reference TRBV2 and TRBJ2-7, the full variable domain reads EPEVTQTPSHQVTQMGQEVILRCVPISNHLYFYWYRQILGQKVEFLVSFYNNEISEKSEIFDDQFSVERPDGSNFTLKIRSTKLEDSAMYFCASIGRWGAPSYEQYFGPGTRLTVT.

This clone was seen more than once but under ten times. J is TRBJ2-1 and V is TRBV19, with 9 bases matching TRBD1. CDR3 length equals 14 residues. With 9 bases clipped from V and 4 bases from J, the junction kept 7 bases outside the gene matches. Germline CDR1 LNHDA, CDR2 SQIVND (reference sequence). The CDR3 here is CARPDRGAYNEQFF. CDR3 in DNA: TGTGCCAGACCCGACAGGGGGGCATACAATGAGCAGTTCTTC.

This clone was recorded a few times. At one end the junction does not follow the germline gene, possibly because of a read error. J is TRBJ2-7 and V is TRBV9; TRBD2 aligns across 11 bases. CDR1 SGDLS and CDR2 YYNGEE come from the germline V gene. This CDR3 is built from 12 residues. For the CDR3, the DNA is TGTGCCAGCAGCGGTAGCGGGGGGGCCATGAACTTC. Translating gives CASSGSGGAMNF.

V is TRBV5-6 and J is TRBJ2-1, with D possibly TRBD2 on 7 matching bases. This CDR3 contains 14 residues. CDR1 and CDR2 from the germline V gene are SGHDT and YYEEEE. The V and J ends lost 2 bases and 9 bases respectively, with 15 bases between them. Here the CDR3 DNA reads TGTGCCAGCAGCTTATGGGGGGGGGCCGGTGAGCAGTTCTTC. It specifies CASSLWGGAGEQFF.

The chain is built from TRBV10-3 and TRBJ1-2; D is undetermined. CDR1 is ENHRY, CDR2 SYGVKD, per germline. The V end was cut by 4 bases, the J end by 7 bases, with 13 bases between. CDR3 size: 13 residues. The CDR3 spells CAISVNRPPGYTF. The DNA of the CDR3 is TGTGCCATCAGTGTAAACCGGCCCCCTGGCTACACCTTC.

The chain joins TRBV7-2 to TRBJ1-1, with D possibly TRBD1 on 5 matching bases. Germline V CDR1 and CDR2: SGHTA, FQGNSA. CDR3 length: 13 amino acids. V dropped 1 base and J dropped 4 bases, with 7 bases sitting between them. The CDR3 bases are TGTGCCAGCAGCTTAGGTGGGGGCACTGAAGCTTTCTTT. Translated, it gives CASSLGGGTEAFF.

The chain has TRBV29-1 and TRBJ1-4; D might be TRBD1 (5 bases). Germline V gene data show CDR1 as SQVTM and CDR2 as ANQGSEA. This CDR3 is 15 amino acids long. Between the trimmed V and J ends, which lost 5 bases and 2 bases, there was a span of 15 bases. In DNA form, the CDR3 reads TGCAGCGTTTCCCCCGCTGGGGCTACTAATGAAAAACTGTTTTTT. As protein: CSVSPAGATNEKLFF.

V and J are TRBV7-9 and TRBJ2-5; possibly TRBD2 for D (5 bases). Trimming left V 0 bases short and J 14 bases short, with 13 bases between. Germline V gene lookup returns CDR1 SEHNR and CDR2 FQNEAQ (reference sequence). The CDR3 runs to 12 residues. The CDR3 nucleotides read TGTGCCAGCAGCTTAGCGCAGACTAAGAAATACTTC. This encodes CASSLAQTKKYF.

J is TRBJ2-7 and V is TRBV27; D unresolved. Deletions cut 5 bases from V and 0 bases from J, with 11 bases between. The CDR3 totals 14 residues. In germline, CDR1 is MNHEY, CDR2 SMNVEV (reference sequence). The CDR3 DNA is TGTGCCAGCAGTCTCACGATAAGCTCCTACGAGCAGTACTTC. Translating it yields CASSLTISSYEQYF.

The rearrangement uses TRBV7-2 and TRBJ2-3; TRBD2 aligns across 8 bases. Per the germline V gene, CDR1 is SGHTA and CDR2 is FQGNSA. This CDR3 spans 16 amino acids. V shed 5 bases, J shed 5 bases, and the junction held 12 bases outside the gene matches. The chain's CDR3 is CASSLDGGAGQDTQYF. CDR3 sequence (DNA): TGTGCCAGCAGCCTGGACGGGGGGGCCGGGCAAGATACGCAGTATTTT.

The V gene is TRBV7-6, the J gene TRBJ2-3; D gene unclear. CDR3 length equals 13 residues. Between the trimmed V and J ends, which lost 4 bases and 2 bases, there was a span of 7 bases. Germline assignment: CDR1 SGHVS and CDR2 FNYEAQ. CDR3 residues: CASSSDPTDTQYF. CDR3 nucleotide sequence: TGTGCCAGCAGCTCGGACCCCACAGATACGCAGTATTTT.

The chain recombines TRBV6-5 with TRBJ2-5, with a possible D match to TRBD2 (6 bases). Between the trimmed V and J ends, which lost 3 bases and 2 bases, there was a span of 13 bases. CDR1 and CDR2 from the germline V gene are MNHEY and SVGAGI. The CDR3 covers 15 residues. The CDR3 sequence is CASSYHGAGQETQYF. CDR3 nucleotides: TGTGCCAGCAGTTATCACGGGGCGGGACAAGAGACCCAGTACTTC.